This T cell receptor (beta chain) emerged from a study of cytomegalovirus exposure and HLA in healthy donors. Background on the study: Ancestry clustering placed about 80% of approximately 370 genotyped donors in the Caucasian-associated cluster. Whole-study findings and limits: Roughly uniform sequencing depth across donors was assumed, possibly incorrectly.

In regard to this clone: Its antigen remains unidentified.

CDR3 size: 12 residues. Trimming took off 4 bases at V and 9 bases at J, with 10 bases between the two ends. Germline CDR1 is SNHLY and CDR2 is FYNNEI. This PCR relied on a set of 60 Vbeta primers and 13 Jbeta primers. In the study's own analysis: The count from a later analysis was about 80 million unique TCR beta chains, some 11 million of them shared. Produced via immunoSEQ multiplex PCR; TCRdb's table is partial and in-frame only. The V and J calls and clone size come from that table; D and trimming were worked out from the DNA. The sample contains under 200,000 clones, around 63% of which appear only once.

This sequence was found in a woman aged 18-29 years in good health and CMV-seropositive. V gene TRBV2 combines with J gene TRBJ2-1; D gene unclear. What was sequenced was PBMCs. CDR3 in amino acids: CASSGLPVEQFF. CDR3 coding DNA: TGTGCCAGCAGTGGACTTCCGGTTGAGCAGTTCTTC.